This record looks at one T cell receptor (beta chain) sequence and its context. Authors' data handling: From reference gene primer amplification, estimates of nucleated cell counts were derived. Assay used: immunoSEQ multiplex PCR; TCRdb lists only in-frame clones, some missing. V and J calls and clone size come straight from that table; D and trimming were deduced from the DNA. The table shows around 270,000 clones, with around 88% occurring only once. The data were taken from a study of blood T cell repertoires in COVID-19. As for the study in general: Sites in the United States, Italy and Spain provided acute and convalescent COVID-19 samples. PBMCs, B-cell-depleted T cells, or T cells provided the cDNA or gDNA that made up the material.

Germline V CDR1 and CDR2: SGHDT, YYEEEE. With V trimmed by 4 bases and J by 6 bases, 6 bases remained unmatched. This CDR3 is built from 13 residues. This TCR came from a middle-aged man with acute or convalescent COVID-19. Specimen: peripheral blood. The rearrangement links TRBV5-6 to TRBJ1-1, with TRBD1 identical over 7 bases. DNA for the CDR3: TGTGCCAGCAGCACCCGACAGGGCCCTGAAGCTTTCTTT. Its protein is CASSTRQGPEAFF.